The 30 T cell receptor beta chains below were found in one sample sequenced in a study of blood T cell repertoires in COVID-19. Sequencing was performed with immunoSEQ multiplex PCR; in TCRdb, only in-frame clones are kept and a portion is missing. The repertoire holds 350,000 to 450,000 clones, with 70% to 90% as singletons. Sequencing used PBMCs or T cells enriched from blood (not recorded which). These TCRs come from a man aged 40-50 years in a cohort exposed to, infected with or recovered from COVID-19 (not recorded which).

The chain combines TRBV27 with TRBJ2-7; D might be TRBD2 (6 bases). Trimming removed 7 bases at V and 1 base at J, with 20 bases between. The CDR3 runs 16 residues. The V gene's germline CDR1 is MNHEY and CDR2 SMNVEV (reference sequence). CDR3 region: CASNNRGTGTSYEQYF. Here the CDR3 DNA reads TGTGCCAGCAATAATCGGGGGACGGGTACTTCCTACGAGCAGTACTTC.

DNA for the CDR3: TGTGCTGAAGCAGAGAGGGGGGGGCGAAGGAACGAGCAGTACTTC. This sequence encodes CAEAERGGRRNEQYF. This sequence joins TRBV28 and TRBJ2-7, with D perhaps matching TRBD2 (7 bases). Germline CDR1 is MDHEN and CDR2 is SYDVKM. CDR3 length: 15 amino acids. The full variable domain, rest sourced from reference TRBV28 and TRBJ2-7, is DVKVTQSSRYLVKRTGEKVFLECVQDMDHENMFWYRQDPGLGLRLIYFSYDVKMKEKGDIPEGYSVSREKKERFSLILESASTNQTSMYLCAEAERGGRRNEQYFGPGTRLTVT.

This chain's CDR3 is CASSLDRVWDEQYF. Written as DNA, the CDR3 is TGTGCCAGCAGCTTAGATCGGGTATGGGACGAGCAGTACTTC. V gene TRBV11-2 combines with J gene TRBJ2-7; D is uncertain. With 0 bases removed from V and 5 bases from J, the gap between germline ends came to 11 bases. The CDR3 is made up of 14 amino acids. Looked up from germline, CDR1 is SGHAT and CDR2 is FQNNGV.

The chain couples TRBV6-4 to TRBJ1-5; 7 bases match TRBD1. CDR3 length: 16 amino acids. V lost 1 base and J lost 0; bases outside the gene matches: 3. Germline CDR1 MRHNA, CDR2 SNTAGT. CDR3 sequence: CASSDWTGNSNQPQHF. The CDR3 DNA reads TGTGCCAGCAGTGACTGGACAGGCAATAGCAATCAGCCCCAGCATTTT.

This clone came up many times. The chain uses TRBV27 and TRBJ1-1; TRBD1 matches at 7 bases. The CDR3 totals 15 residues. The germline V gene encodes CDR1 MNHEY and CDR2 SMNVEV (reference sequence). V shed 0 bases, J shed 5 bases, and the junction held 6 bases outside the gene matches. In DNA, the CDR3 is TGTGCCAGCAGTTTATCAGGGCCAGGGGGGACTGAAGCTTTCTTT. As protein: CASSLSGPGGTEAFF.

This rearrangement joins TRBV11-2 to TRBJ2-4; possibly TRBD2 for D (6 bases). This CDR3 is built from 16 residues. Germline values: CDR1 SGHAT, CDR2 FQNNGV. V gave up 1 base and J gave up 8 bases, with 18 bases separating them. CDR3 protein: CASSLVDGGFGDIQYF. The DNA for the CDR3 is TGTGCCAGCAGCTTAGTTGATGGAGGGTTTGGTGACATTCAGTACTTC.

V usage is TRBV6-5 and J usage is TRBJ2-2; D unclear. Trimming pared 5 bases from V and 4 bases from J, leaving 14 bases between. The length of the CDR3 is 15 residues. Germline values: CDR1 MNHEY, CDR2 SVGAGI. CDR3 sequence: CASSIQTFSTGELFF. CDR3 bases: TGTGCCAGCAGTATACAAACGTTCTCCACCGGGGAGCTGTTTTTT.

V gene TRBV29-1 combines with J gene TRBJ2-7; the match to TRBD2 covers 7 bases. V gave up 5 bases and J gave up 3 bases; unmatched junction bases: 16. Germline lookup yields CDR1 SQVTM and CDR2 ANQGSEA. The CDR3 is 16 residues long. The CDR3 DNA sequence: TGCAGCGTTAGGCGGTCGCGGGAGTCGGGTGACTACGAGCAGTACTTC. Translation gives CSVRRSRESGDYEQYF.

This chain connects TRBV29-1 to TRBJ2-2; D not certain. Trimming took off 3 bases at V and 2 bases at J, with 4 bases between the two ends. Germline V gene lookup returns CDR1 SQVTM and CDR2 ANQGSEA. The CDR3 covers 12 residues. The CDR3: CSVEANTGELFF. CDR3 in DNA: TGCAGCGTTGAGGCTAACACCGGGGAGCTGTTTTTT.

The rearrangement links TRBV28 to TRBJ1-2, with 7 bases that match TRBD1. Germline-derived CDR1 and CDR2 are MDHEN and SYDVKM. This CDR3 is 17 amino acids long. Trimming took 2 bases from V and 0 from J; bases not matched to a gene: 9. CDR3 sequence reads: CASSLHRGPQANYGYTF. DNA of the CDR3: TGTGCCAGCAGTTTACACAGGGGCCCACAAGCTAACTATGGCTACACCTTC.

The chain has TRBV28 and TRBJ2-7; TRBD2 matches at 10 bases. CDR1 and CDR2 from the germline V gene are MDHEN and SYDVKM. The CDR3 extends over 16 amino acids. J was trimmed by 3 bases and V by 3 bases; bases with no gene match: 8. The CDR3 DNA follows: TGTGCCAGCAGTTTCTCAGGACTAGCGGAATTCTACGAGCAGTACTTC. Translation: CASSFSGLAEFYEQYF. Full variable domain (remainder filled in from reference TRBV28 and TRBJ2-7): DVKVTQSSRYLVKRTGEKVFLECVQDMDHENMFWYRQDPGLGLRLIYFSYDVKMKEKGDIPEGYSVSREKKERFSLILESASTNQTSMYLCASSFSGLAEFYEQYFGPGTRLTVT.

This chain joins TRBV18 and TRBJ2-1, with 7 bases lining up with TRBD1. The CDR3 spans 15 residues. Germline assignment: CDR1 KGHSH and CDR2 LQKENI. With 3 bases clipped from V and 7 bases from J, the junction kept 9 bases outside the gene matches. The CDR3 is CASSPTGQSLNEQFF. CDR3 in DNA: TGTGCCAGCTCACCTACGGGACAGAGCTTAAATGAGCAGTTCTTC.

The gene calls are TRBV27 and TRBJ2-1; TRBD2 aligns across 7 bases. Per germline, CDR1 MNHEY and CDR2 SMNVEV (reference sequence). V gave up 7 bases and J gave up 10 bases; unmatched junction bases: 4. CDR3 size: 11 residues. CDR3 sequence reads: CASTQGGEQFF. As DNA, the CDR3 is TGTGCCAGCACCCAGGGAGGGGAGCAGTTCTTC.

The chain has TRBV5-8 and TRBJ1-2; D might be TRBD1 (5 bases). CDR1 and CDR2 from the germline V gene are SGHTS and YDEGEE. V lost 0 bases to trimming and J lost 2 bases, with 8 bases between them. The CDR3 runs 14 residues. The CDR3 bases are TGTGCCAGCAGCTTGGCAGGGAACAACTATGGCTACACCTTC. Residues: CASSLAGNNYGYTF. The full variable domain, with the rest looked up from reference TRBV5-8 and TRBJ1-2, is EAGVTQSPTHLIKTRGQQATLRCSPISGHTSVYWYQQALGLGLQFLLWYDEGEERNRGNFPPRFSGRQFPNYSSELNVNALELEDSALYLCASSLAGNNYGYTFGSGTRLTVV.

The J gene is TRBJ1-3, the V gene TRBV4-1, with 8 bases that match TRBD1. Germline values: CDR1 MGHRA, CDR2 YSYEKL. The V gene end was trimmed by 0 bases and the J gene end by 3 bases; junction bases not matched to a gene: 7. This CDR3 has 17 amino acids. CDR3 DNA sequence: TGCGCCAGCAGCCAAGATCGACGACAGGGGATTGGAAACACCATATATTTT. This gives the protein CASSQDRRQGIGNTIYF.

The genes are TRBV30 and TRBJ1-5, with D maybe TRBD1 (6 bases). CDR1 is GTSNPN and CDR2 is SVGIG in the germline V gene (reference sequence). There are 15 residues in the CDR3. Trimming took 2 bases from V and 5 from J, leaving 16 bases between them. The CDR3 DNA sequence: TGTGCCTGGAGTAAAGGGCAGGGGCGTTATCAGCCCCAGCATTTT. It codes for CAWSKGQGRYQPQHF.

The chain couples TRBV5-1 to TRBJ2-1, with 11 bases fitting TRBD2. With 2 bases clipped from V and 4 bases from J, the junction kept 5 bases outside the gene matches. CDR1 and CDR2 from the germline V gene are SGHRS and YFSETQ. This CDR3 spans 16 amino acids. The CDR3 sequence is CASSLGSGRGYNEQFF. In DNA form, the CDR3 reads TGCGCCAGCAGCTTAGGTAGCGGGAGGGGATACAATGAGCAGTTCTTC.

The CDR3 is CASSLVGQGAGNTIYF. DNA for the CDR3: TGTGCCAGCAGCTTAGTTGGACAGGGGGCTGGAAACACCATATATTTT. The rearrangement links TRBV7-2 to TRBJ1-3; 10 nucleotides line up with TRBD1. Germline V gives CDR1 SGHTA, CDR2 FQGNSA. V lost 1 base, J lost 2 bases, and 2 bases stayed unmatched. The CDR3 consists of 16 residues.

The rearrangement joins TRBV6-6 to TRBJ2-4; 8 nucleotides align to TRBD1. J lost 0 bases, V lost 6 bases, and 7 bases had no gene match. This CDR3 is built from 16 residues. Looked up from germline, CDR1 is MNHNY and CDR2 is SVGAGI (reference sequence). CDR3 sequence (DNA): TGTGCCAGCAGCGACAGGGGTCGACTAGCCAAAAACATTCAGTACTTC. Translating gives CASSDRGRLAKNIQYF.

CDR3 DNA sequence: TGTGCCAGCAGCCCCACAGGGGGCAATCAGCCCCAGCATTTT. Its protein product is CASSPTGGNQPQHF. The V and J genes are TRBV3-1 (or the pseudogene TRBV3-2) and TRBJ1-5, with 7 bases lining up with TRBD1. This CDR3 is 14 amino acids long. CDR1 and CDR2 (germline): LGHDT, YNNKEL (reference sequence). The V segment lost 4 bases and the J segment 2 bases; nucleotides outside the gene matches: 2.

The rearrangement uses TRBV9 and TRBJ2-1; D uncertain. Trimming took 2 bases from V and 4 from J, leaving 7 bases between them. This CDR3 spans 13 amino acids. CDR1 is SGDLS, CDR2 YYNGEE, per germline. The CDR3 DNA reads TGTGCCAGCAGCGTTAATAGTTACAATGAGCAGTTCTTC. This gives the protein CASSVNSYNEQFF.

The chain is built from TRBV19 and TRBJ1-6; D is perhaps TRBD1 (6 bases). The CDR3 runs to 14 residues. The ends were cut back, 5 bases at V and 9 bases at J, with 14 bases in the middle. In germline, CDR1 is LNHDA, CDR2 SQIVND (reference sequence). This CDR3 is CASSPGQGGSPLHF. Here the CDR3 DNA reads TGTGCCAGTAGTCCCGGTCAAGGGGGTTCACCCCTCCACTTT. Drawing the rest from reference TRBV19 and TRBJ1-6, the complete variable domain is DGGITQSPKYLFRKEGQNVTLSCEQNLNHDAMYWYRQDPGQGLRLIYYSQIVNDFQKGDIAEGYSVSREKKESFPLTVTSAQKNPTAFYLCASSPGQGGSPLHFGNGTRLTVT.

This chain joins TRBV5-1 and TRBJ2-2; D is undetermined. This CDR3 has 13 residues. Germline V lookup: CDR1 SGHRS, CDR2 YFSETQ. Trimming cost V 2 bases and J 6 bases, with 8 bases left between them. CDR3 loop: CASSFGTAGELFF. Written as DNA, the CDR3 is TGCGCCAGCAGCTTTGGTACGGCCGGGGAGCTGTTTTTT.

The CDR3 DNA is TGCGCCAGCAGCTTGGAAAGAGCGGGAGGTCCCTACGAGCAGTACTTC. Protein: CASSLERAGGPYEQYF. This chain links TRBV5-1 with TRBJ2-7; 9 nucleotides agree with TRBD2. CDR3 size: 16 residues. CDR1 and CDR2 from the germline V gene are SGHRS and YFSETQ. V gave up 0 bases and J gave up 2 bases; unmatched junction bases: 6.

This chain links TRBV30 with TRBJ2-3, with a weak D call TRBD1 (6 bases). V was pared by 2 bases and J by 7 bases, with 16 bases between. The CDR3 is 14 residues long. Looked up from germline, CDR1 is GTSNPN and CDR2 is SVGIG (reference sequence). CDR3 nucleotides: TGTGCCTGGAGTCCCGGACAGCTTCGGAATACGCAGTATTTT. Translating it yields CAWSPGQLRNTQYF.

V gene TRBV2 combines with J gene TRBJ2-7, with a possible D match to TRBD2 (5 bases). V gave up 4 bases and J gave up 9 bases, with 13 bases separating them. The length of the CDR3 is 12 residues. The germline V gene has CDR1 SNHLY and CDR2 FYNNEI. This chain's CDR3 is CASSGEFFGQYF. The CDR3 DNA follows: TGTGCCAGCAGTGGGGAGTTTTTCGGGCAGTACTTC.

This clone was observed a handful of times. The chain recombines TRBV24-1 with TRBJ2-7; TRBD2 matches 9 bases. The CDR3 sequence is 16 residues long. V was clipped by 0 bases and J by 3 bases; unmatched bases: 5. Per germline, CDR1 KGHDR and CDR2 SFDVKD. This CDR3 reads CATSDLGREGVYEQYF. The CDR3 coding sequence is TGTGCCACCAGTGATTTGGGGCGGGAGGGAGTCTACGAGCAGTACTTC.

The chain uses TRBV4-1 and TRBJ2-7; no clear D. The V gene's germline CDR1 is MGHRA and CDR2 YSYEKL. The V end lost 1 base, the J end lost 5 bases, and 9 bases lay between the germline ends. The CDR3 loop spans 13 amino acids. CDR3: CASSQGMTNEQYF. Written as DNA, the CDR3 is TGCGCCAGCAGCCAAGGAATGACAAACGAGCAGTACTTC.

The J gene is TRBJ1-5, the V gene TRBV2; maybe TRBD1 (5 bases). Germline V gene sequence: CDR1 SNHLY, CDR2 FYNNEI. With 2 bases removed from V and 6 bases from J, the gap between germline ends came to 11 bases. This CDR3 comprises 14 residues. The DNA of the CDR3 is TGTGCCAGCAGTGAAAGACAGAAAACTCAGCCCCAGCATTTT. It translates to CASSERQKTQPQHF. Full variable domain (missing parts from reference TRBV2 and TRBJ1-5): EPEVTQTPSHQVTQMGQEVILRCVPISNHLYFYWYRQILGQKVEFLVSFYNNEISEKSEIFDDQFSVERPDGSNFTLKIRSTKLEDSAMYFCASSERQKTQPQHFGDGTRLSIL.

The rearrangement links TRBV28 to TRBJ1-5; D not resolved. V shed 6 bases and J shed 0 bases, with 24 bases lying between them. Germline CDR1 and CDR2: MDHEN and SYDVKM. The CDR3 is made up of 19 amino acids. The CDR3 region is CASSPPVAQEDYSNQPQHF. The CDR3 DNA follows: TGTGCCAGCAGCCCGCCGGTCGCGCAGGAAGATTATAGCAATCAGCCCCAGCATTTT.